This T cell receptor (beta chain) was captured in a study of cytomegalovirus exposure and HLA in healthy donors. About the research overall: The same platform used for the 500 to 850 first-cohort repertoires was also used for the 120 or so validation repertoires, as a later analysis reported.

CDR1 is SEHNR, CDR2 FQNEAQ, per germline (reference sequence). After removal of 4 bases from V and 5 bases from J, the junction contained 7 bases not matched to a gene. CDR3 size: 15 residues. Whole-study results and caveats: TCR beta chains numbering more than 150 were designated cytomegalovirus-associated.

This clone was detected once. Its target is not known. The donors were in the roughly 110-subject validation cohort; that cohort was separate from the roughly 660-subject first cohort. Clones were read by immunoSEQ multiplex PCR, and TCRdb kept only the in-frame ones, dropping some. Found here are over 200,000 clones, around 87% of them singletons; the top ten hold 0.35% to 0.45%. Specimen: PBMCs. The chain has TRBV7-9 and TRBJ1-2, with 10 bases fitting TRBD1. The clonotype originates from a woman under 30 in good health and CMV-seronegative. The CDR3, as DNA: TGTGCCAGCAGCTCCGGACAGGGGGTGGGGTATGGCTACACCTTC. Protein product: CASSSGQGVGYGYTF.